Below, one T cell receptor (beta chain) is given with its context. The CDR3 extends over 15 amino acids. Germline V gives CDR1 SGHNT, CDR2 YYREEE (reference sequence). Trimming removed 0 bases from V and 3 bases from J; junction bases left unmatched: 6. The data derive from a study of T cell responses to AZD1222 COVID-19 vaccine. Profiling relied on immunoSEQ multiplex PCR, and the TCRdb table lists in-frame clones only, not all of them. The sample shows some 100,000 clones, about 90% of them seen only once. The sample was peripheral blood, taken on day 0 of AZD1222 vaccination. The TCR sequence derives from an adult in good health. The rearrangement joins TRBV5-4 to TRBJ2-7; 7 bases fit TRBD2. The CDR3 DNA reads TGTGCCAGCAGCTTGGTTCGCGGGAGTCTCTACGAGCAGTACTTC. This gives the protein CASSLVRGSLYEQYF.